The clone carrying this T cell receptor beta chain was seen only a few times. What it binds is not known. The CDR3 runs 14 residues. CDR1 and CDR2 (germline): SGDLS, YYNGEE. V was pared by 3 bases and J by 5 bases, with 12 bases between. This specimen belongs to a study of cytomegalovirus exposure and HLA in healthy donors. It was with 60 Vbeta and 13 Jbeta primers that the PCR ran. TCRdb's table, derived via immunoSEQ multiplex PCR, lists solely in-frame clones and lacks some. Here the sample spans over 20,000 clones, approximately 70% being singletons. The donors, nominally healthy at sampling, likely had unrecorded immune exposures. Study-level points and caveats: Reportedly, cytomegalovirus status was diagnosed with high sensitivity and specificity. In a later analysis, parvovirus B19, influenza, CMV and Epstein-Barr virus appeared linked to several top co-occurrence clusters.

The chain links TRBV9 to TRBJ2-1, with D perhaps TRBD1 (6 bases). Sequencing was done on a sample of PBMCs. The origin of this receptor is a woman between 50 and 59 years old in good health and CMV-seronegative. As DNA, the CDR3 is TGTGCCAGCAGCGCTATAACAGGGAACAATGAGCAGTTCTTC. Residues: CASSAITGNNEQFF.